The 4 T cell receptor beta chains listed next were all sequenced from one sample in a study of blood T cell repertoires in COVID-19 (dated by TCRdb to 2019 to 2021). The library was built by means of the immunoSEQ multiplex PCR assay. The clones in this table, taken by TCRdb from immuneACCESS, are in-frame only. Not every clone is retained; where verified, under half of the shortfall comes from an unresolved V gene, and the cause of the rest is unknown. The sample profile shows roughly 110,000 clones; more than 75% of them were found once. The ten most abundant clones make up approximately 7.9% of the sample. Sequencing was done on a sample of peripheral blood. These TCRs come from a man between 65 and 85 years old with acute or convalescent COVID-19.

The CDR3 protein is CASSLGGQYNEQFF. CDR3 nucleotides: TGTGCCAGCAGCTTAGGAGGACAGTACAATGAGCAGTTCTTC. V usage is TRBV7-3 and J usage is TRBJ2-1; TRBD1 might be the D (6 bases). This CDR3 has 14 amino acids. CDR1 and CDR2 from the germline V gene are SGHTA and FQGTGA. V was trimmed by 2 bases and J by 4 bases, leaving 9 bases between them.

The chain combines TRBV5-1 with TRBJ1-2, with TRBD1 identical over 8 bases. Losses at the gene ends were 0 bases for V and 0 bases for J; bases not matched to a gene: 4. Germline-derived CDR1 and CDR2 are SGHRS and YFSETQ. The CDR3 totals 16 residues. CDR3: CASSLDVGQANYGYTF. CDR3 in DNA: TGCGCCAGCAGCTTGGATGTGGGACAGGCTAACTATGGCTACACCTTC.

This chain uses TRBV30 with TRBJ1-1; D is uncertain. CDR1 is GTSNPN and CDR2 is SVGIG in the germline V gene (reference sequence). Trimming cost V 0 bases and J 6 bases, with 14 bases left between them. This CDR3 contains 14 residues. The CDR3 sequence: CAWSVRSRVAEAFF. As DNA, the CDR3 is TGTGCCTGGAGTGTACGCAGTCGGGTCGCTGAAGCTTTCTTT. Combining the CDR3 with reference TRBV30 and TRBJ1-1 gives the whole variable domain SQTIHQWPATLVQPVGSPLSLECTVEGTSNPNLYWYRQAAGRGLQLLFYSVGIGQISSEVPQNLSASRPQDRQFILSSKKLLLSDSGFYLCAWSVRSRVAEAFFGQGTRLTVV.

The chain combines TRBV5-1 with TRBJ1-1; TRBD1 might be the D (6 bases). The CDR3 totals 15 residues. Trimming took 0 bases from V and 5 from J, leaving 14 bases between them. Germline V CDR1 and CDR2: SGHRS, YFSETQ. The chain's CDR3 is CASSLDQGGVTEAFF. CDR3 sequence (DNA): TGCGCCAGCAGCTTGGACCAAGGGGGGGTGACTGAAGCTTTCTTT.